This T cell receptor beta chain was sequenced for a study of OX40 agonist ivuxolimab in advanced cancers. Study background: A diagnosis of hepatocellular carcinoma, melanoma, renal cell or head and neck cancer was present in dose-escalation patients.

Trimming removed 1 base from V and 5 bases from J, with 5 bases in between. From germline, CDR1 is SGHDN and CDR2 FVKESK. The CDR3 totals 13 residues. Broader study findings: Dose levels from 0.1 to 3.0 mg/kg saw CD4+ and CD8+ blood T cells expand clonally by week 6.

This clone was recorded a few times. Its specificity is not known. Sequencing used immunoSEQ multiplex PCR; TCRdb keeps in-frame clones, though not all of them. Among roughly 25,000 clones, around 76% were seen once, and the ten largest hold 11% to 15%. The receptor's source is an adult with an advanced solid tumor such as melanoma, head and neck, liver or kidney cancer. The sample in question was CD4+ or CD8+ T cells sorted from blood, obtained in a trial of the OX40 agonist ivuxolimab. The chain is built from TRBV14 and TRBJ1-4; D ambiguous. CDR3 nucleotide sequence: TGTGCCAGCAGCCAAGCGCAGAATGAAAAACTGTTTTTT. Translated, it gives CASSQAQNEKLFF.